A selection of T cell receptor beta chains follows, all from one sample in a study of regulatory T cells in long-lasting Graves disease. TCRdb recomputed calls from the multiplex PCR reads with MiXCR, one row per CDR3 protein. The profile shows about 320,000 distinct CDR3 sequences, 15% to 20% of them singletons. Here the sequenced sample was peripheral blood mononuclear cells (PBMCs), taken at new diagnosis, from a patient treated with antithyroid drugs. The receptors here all came from a female donor with Graves disease. CDR3s leave out the opening cysteine and the closing phenylalanine or tryptophan.

j_gene | v_gene | CDR3aa
TRBJ2-1 | TRBV20-1 | SASRAGAWWNEQF
TRBJ2-7 | TRBV29-1 | SVGHTGEQY
TRBJ2-3 | TRBV2 | ASSLGLAGADTQY
TRBJ1-2 | TRBV6-5 | ASSYSGTPANGYT
TRBJ2-7 | TRBV12-3/TRBV12-4 | ASSLVGRIRAYEQY
TRBJ2-2 | TRBV7-3 | ASSFSGRAPGELF
TRBJ2-5 | TRBV27 | ASSDRTGGGKTQY
TRBJ1-5 | TRBV24-1 | ATSASGGGSNQPQH
TRBJ2-3 | TRBV28 | ASSLFRASGTDTQY
TRBJ1-3 | TRBV7-8 | ASGHRGQSSGNTIY
TRBJ1-4 | TRBV28 | ASSFGVMEEKLF
TRBJ1-1 | TRBV25-1 | ASSEYTGATEAF
TRBJ2-1 | TRBV5-1 | ASSLSVYNEQF
TRBJ2-7 | TRBV27 | ASSLYGGEQY
TRBJ2-7 | TRBV3-1 | ASSQMGYNEQY
TRBJ1-5 | TRBV2 | ASSERLRTGVYQPQH
TRBJ2-7 | TRBV6-5 | ASSSPGLAGGGEQY
TRBJ1-2 | TRBV19 | ASSRDKENGYT
TRBJ1-1 | TRBV5-6 | ASSARTGTGRSVTEAF
TRBJ1-5 | TRBV19 | ASSNRQGYNQPQH
TRBJ2-7 | TRBV7-2 | ASSLELAGGLEQY
TRBJ2-1 | TRBV6-2/TRBV6-3 | ASSLRFYEQF
TRBJ2-1 | TRBV11-2 | ASSFLAGASEQF
TRBJ2-5 | TRBV6-1 | ASSDRVGVQETQY
TRBJ1-2 | TRBV11-2 | ASSPGRAFSYGYT
TRBJ1-1 | TRBV27 | ASSPRIRGQAF
TRBJ2-3 | TRBV7-6 | ASSSDRGGTDTQY
TRBJ2-5 | TRBV28 | ASSPLGQGVAETQY
TRBJ2-1 | TRBV30 | ACRGLAVINEQF
TRBJ2-7 | TRBV7-7 | ASSLGPGNYEQY
TRBJ2-3 | TRBV15 | ATSRDTLAGGGQDTQY
TRBJ2-1 | TRBV24-1 | ATSEGQGQF
TRBJ2-5 | TRBV2 | ASAFETQY
TRBJ2-1 | TRBV2 | ARERTGVNEQF
TRBJ1-6 | TRBV30 | AWSVGEEGASPLH
TRBJ2-3 | TRBV12-3/TRBV12-4 | ASSPTRSTDTQY
TRBJ2-7 | TRBV12-3/TRBV12-4 | ASSLAEHYEQY
TRBJ2-1 | TRBV12-3/TRBV12-4 | ASSPLEGSYNEQF